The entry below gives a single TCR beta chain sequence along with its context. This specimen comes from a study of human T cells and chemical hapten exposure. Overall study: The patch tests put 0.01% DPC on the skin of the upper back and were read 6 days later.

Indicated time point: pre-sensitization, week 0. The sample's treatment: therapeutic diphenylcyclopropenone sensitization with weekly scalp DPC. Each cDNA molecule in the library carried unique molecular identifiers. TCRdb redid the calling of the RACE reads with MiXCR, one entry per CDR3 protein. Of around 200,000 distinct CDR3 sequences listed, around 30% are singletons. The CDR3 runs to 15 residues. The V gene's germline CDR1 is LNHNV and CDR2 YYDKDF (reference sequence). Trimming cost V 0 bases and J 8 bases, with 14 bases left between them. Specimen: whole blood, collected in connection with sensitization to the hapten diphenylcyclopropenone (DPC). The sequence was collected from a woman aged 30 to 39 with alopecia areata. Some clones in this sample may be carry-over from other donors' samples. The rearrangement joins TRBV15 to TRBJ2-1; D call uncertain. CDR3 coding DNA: TGTGCCACCAGCAGAGATACGCTAGGGTCCCATGAGCAGTTCTTC. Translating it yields CATSRDTLGSHEQFF.